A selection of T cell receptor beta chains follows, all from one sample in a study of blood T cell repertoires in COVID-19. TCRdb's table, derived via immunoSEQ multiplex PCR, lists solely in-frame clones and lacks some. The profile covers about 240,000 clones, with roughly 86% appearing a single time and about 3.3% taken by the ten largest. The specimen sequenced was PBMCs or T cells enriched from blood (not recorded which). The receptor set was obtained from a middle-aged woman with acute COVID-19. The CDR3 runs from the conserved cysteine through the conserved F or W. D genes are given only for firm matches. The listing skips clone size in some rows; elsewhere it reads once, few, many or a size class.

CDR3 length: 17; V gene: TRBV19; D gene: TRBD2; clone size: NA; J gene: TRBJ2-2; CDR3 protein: CASSRRLAGLDTGELFF; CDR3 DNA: TGTGCCAGTAGTCGCAGACTAGCGGGCCTGGATACCGGGGAGCTGTTTTTT
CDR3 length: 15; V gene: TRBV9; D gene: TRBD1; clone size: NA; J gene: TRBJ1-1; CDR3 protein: CASSETGGAGTEAFF; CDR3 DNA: TGTGCCAGCAGCGAGACAGGGGGCGCCGGCACTGAAGCTTTCTTT
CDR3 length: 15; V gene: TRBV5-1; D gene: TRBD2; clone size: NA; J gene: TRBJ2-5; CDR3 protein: CASSLAASGRETQYF; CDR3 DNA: TGCGCCAGCAGCTTGGCCGCTAGCGGGAGGGAGACCCAGTACTTC
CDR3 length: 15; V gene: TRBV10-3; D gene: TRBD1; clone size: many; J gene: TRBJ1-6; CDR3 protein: CAISRQGGDNSPLHF; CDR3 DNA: TGTGCCATCAGTCGACAGGGCGGGGATAATTCACCCCTCCACTTT
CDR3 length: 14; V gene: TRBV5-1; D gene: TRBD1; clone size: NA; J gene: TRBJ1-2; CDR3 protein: CASSLVGQGDGYTF; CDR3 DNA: TGCGCCAGCAGCTTGGTTGGACAGGGGGATGGCTACACCTTC
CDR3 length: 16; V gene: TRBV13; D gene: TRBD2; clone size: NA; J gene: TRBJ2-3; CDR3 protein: CASSLGTSGRTDTQYF; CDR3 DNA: TGTGCCAGCAGCCTAGGGACTAGCGGGAGAACAGATACGCAGTATTTT
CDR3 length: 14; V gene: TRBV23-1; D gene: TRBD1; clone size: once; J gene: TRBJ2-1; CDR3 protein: CASSQLVRGNEQFF; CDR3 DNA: TGCGCCAGCAGTCAATTGGTCAGGGGGAATGAGCAGTTCTTC
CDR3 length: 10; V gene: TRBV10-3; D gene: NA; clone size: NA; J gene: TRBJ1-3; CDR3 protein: CAGGRETIYF; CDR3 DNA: TGTGCCGGCGGGCGGGAGACCATATATTTT
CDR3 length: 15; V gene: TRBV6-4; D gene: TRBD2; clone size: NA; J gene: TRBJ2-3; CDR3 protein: CASSPRQAGSDTQYF; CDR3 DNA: TGTGCCAGCAGTCCCCGACAAGCGGGGTCAGATACGCAGTATTTT
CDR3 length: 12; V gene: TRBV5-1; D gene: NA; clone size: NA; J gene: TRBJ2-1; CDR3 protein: CASSPYRNEQFF; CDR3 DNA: TGCGCCAGCAGCCCCTATCGCAATGAGCAGTTCTTC
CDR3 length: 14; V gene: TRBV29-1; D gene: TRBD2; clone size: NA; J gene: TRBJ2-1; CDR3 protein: CSVGSLADYNEQFF; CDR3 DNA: TGCAGCGTTGGTTCACTAGCGGACTACAATGAGCAGTTCTTC
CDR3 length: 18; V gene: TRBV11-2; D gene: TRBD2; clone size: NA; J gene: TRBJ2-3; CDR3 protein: CASSSTRDTAGGADTQYF; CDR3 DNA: TGTGCCAGCAGCTCTACCAGAGACACAGCGGGAGGGGCAGATACGCAGTATTTT
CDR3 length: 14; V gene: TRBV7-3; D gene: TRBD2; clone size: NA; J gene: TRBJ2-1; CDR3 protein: CASASGSGYNEQFF; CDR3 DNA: TGTGCCAGCGCTAGCGGGAGCGGGTACAATGAGCAGTTCTTC
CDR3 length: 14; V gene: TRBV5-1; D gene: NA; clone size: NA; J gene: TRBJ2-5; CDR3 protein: CASSLSNIQETQYF; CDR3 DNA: TGCGCCAGCAGCTTGTCGAACATCCAAGAGACCCAGTACTTC
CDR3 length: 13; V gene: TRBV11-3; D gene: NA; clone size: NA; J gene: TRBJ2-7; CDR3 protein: CASSSPRSYEQYF; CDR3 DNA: TGTGCCAGCAGCTCCCCGAGGTCCTACGAGCAGTACTTC